The rows below give T cell receptor beta chains drawn from one sample of a study of beta chain features in type 1 diabetes. The protocol was immunoSEQ multiplex PCR, while the TCRdb copy is restricted to in-frame clones and leaves out a portion. Here the sample spans hundreds of thousands of clones, 15% being singletons. Sequencing input: naive CD4+ T cells from blood. The receptor source for this set is a man aged 18 to 30 with type 1 diabetes. Each CDR3 is given with its conserved first and last residue. The D gene is left open where the match is weak. The size of a clone is reported for some rows only, either as once, few or many, or as a class for expanded clones.

d_call j_call cdr3_length clone_size v_call cdr3_nt cdr3_aa
TRBD2 TRBJ2-7 14 few TRBV28 TGTGCCAGCAGTCGACTAGCGGGACTCTACGAGCAGTACTTC CASSRLAGLYEQYF
TRBD2 TRBJ2-7 11 . TRBV2 TGTGCCAGCAGGAGGACTAGCGGGAAGTACTTC CASRRTSGKYF
TRBD2 TRBJ2-1 14 . TRBV29-1 TGCAGCGTTGAAGGACTAGCGGCCTACAATGAGCAGTTCTTC CSVEGLAAYNEQFF
TRBD2 TRBJ2-1 17 few TRBV10-3 TGTGCCATCAGGGGGACTAGCGGGAGTATAGGGAGCAATGAGCAGTTCTTC CAIRGTSGSIGSNEQFF
. TRBJ1-2 16 . TRBV30 TGTGCCTGGAGTGTAAGGACGGGACTGGCTAACTATGGCTACACCTTC CAWSVRTGLANYGYTF
. TRBJ2-3 15 few TRBV5-6 TGTGCCAGCAGCCACCGGACTGTAGGAGGGGATACGCAGTATTTT CASSHRTVGGDTQYF
TRBD2 TRBJ2-3 17 . TRBV19 TGTGCCAGTAGTATCGGACTAGCGAGACGGCGTTGGGGTACGCAGTATTTT CASSIGLARRRWGTQYF
. TRBJ1-2 10 few TRBV27 TGTGCCAGCCCCCCGGGTGGCTACACCTTC CASPPGGYTF
TRBD2 TRBJ2-5 16 . TRBV4-2 TGTGCCAGCAGCCTTCTAGCGGGGGGTATTCGGGAGACCCAGTACTTC CASSLLAGGIRETQYF
TRBD1 TRBJ1-6 15 few TRBV7-9 TGTGCCAGCAGCTCCGTGGGACAGGGGTCTTTTGCCCTCCACTTT CASSSVGQGSFALHF
. TRBJ1-1 13 . TRBV15 TGTGCCACCAGCAGAGATCCGAGGACTGAAGCTTTCTTT CATSRDPRTEAFF
. TRBJ2-3 14 . TRBV14 TGTGCCAGCAGCCCTGGGCCGTTCACAGATACGCAGTATTTT CASSPGPFTDTQYF
. TRBJ2-5 15 . TRBV4-2 TGTGCCAGCAGCCAAGAACTGGAGGGACAAGAGACCCAGTACTTC CASSQELEGQETQYF
TRBD2 TRBJ2-5 16 few TRBV5-4 TGTGCCAGCAGCGGGGGACTAGCGGGAGGTGCGGGGACCCAGTACTTC CASSGGLAGGAGTQYF
. TRBJ1-2 14 few TRBV19 TGTGCCAGTAGTATAGGAACAGATCGCCGCGGCTACACCTTC CASSIGTDRRGYTF
TRBD1 TRBJ1-3 13 . TRBV7-9 TGTGCCAGCATCGGGACAGCAAGAAACACCATATATTTT CASIGTARNTIYF
. TRBJ2-1 11 . TRBV5-4 TGTGCCAGCAGCCAGCCAGGGGAGCAGTTCTTC CASSQPGEQFF
. TRBJ2-1 14 . TRBV19 TGTGCCAGTAAAGAGCGGATCCCTTACAATGAGCAGTTCTTC CASKERIPYNEQFF
. TRBJ2-5 12 few TRBV5-6 TGTGCCAGCAGGACCCAGGTAGAGACCCAGTACTTC CASRTQVETQYF
. TRBJ2-1 13 . TRBV21-1 TGTGCCAGCACTGGCGGGAGGGCCAATGAGCAGTTCTTC CASTGGRANEQFF
TRBD1 TRBJ2-5 14 few TRBV7-2 TGTGCCAGCAGCCTAAACAGGGGTCTGGAGACCCAGTACTTC CASSLNRGLETQYF
. TRBJ2-4 14 few TRBV5-4 TGTGCCAGCAGCTTGGAACAGGGGAGGAACATTCAGTACTTC CASSLEQGRNIQYF
. TRBJ2-7 14 few TRBV19 TGTGCCAGTAGACGCGAACAGGGACCCTACGAGCAGTACTTC CASRREQGPYEQYF
TRBD1 TRBJ2-7 15 . TRBV6-5 TGTGCCAGCAGCGTTAGAGGGACAGGGTACTACGAGCAGTACTTC CASSVRGTGYYEQYF
. TRBJ1-2 18 . TRBV4-1 TGCGCCAGCAGCCAAGATCTTGTCGTACAGGGCAATCTCTATGGCTACACCTTC CASSQDLVVQGNLYGYTF
TRBD1 TRBJ1-1 14 few TRBV28 TGTGCCAGCAGTTCCTCCGCCGGGACAGCTGAAGCTTTCTTT CASSSSAGTAEAFF
TRBD1 TRBJ2-7 17 few TRBV9 TGTGCCAGCAGCGGAGACCCCGGGACAGCCTACTCCTACGAGCAGTACTTC CASSGDPGTAYSYEQYF
TRBD1 TRBJ2-7 15 few TRBV28 TGTGCCAGCAGTCCCCCGGGACAGGGATACGGCGAGCAGTACTTC CASSPPGQGYGEQYF
TRBD2 TRBJ2-7 15 few TRBV5-1 TGCGCCAGCAGCGAAGGGACTAGCTGGGGTACGAAGCAGTACTTC CASSEGTSWGTKQYF
TRBD1 TRBJ1-4 15 . TRBV7-8 TGTGCCAGCAGCTTATTCCGGGACAGGGAACCAAAACTGTTTTTT CASSLFRDREPKLFF
TRBD2 TRBJ2-2 16 . TRBV6-6 TGTGCCAGCATTAAAGGACGGGAGGGATACACCGGGGAGCTGTTTTTT CASIKGREGYTGELFF
. TRBJ2-2 16 . TRBV18 TGTGCCAGCTCACCACGACTTAGCGGTTACACCGGGGAGCTGTTTTTT CASSPRLSGYTGELFF
. TRBJ1-4 15 . TRBV4-3 TGCGCCAGCAGCCAAGCCAGGGTAACTAATGAAAAACTGTTTTTT CASSQARVTNEKLFF
. TRBJ2-7 15 . TRBV2 TGTGCCAGCGTGAAGGAGGGGCAAGGGTCCTACGAGCAGTACTTC CASVKEGQGSYEQYF
TRBD2 TRBJ2-3 17 . TRBV4-2 TGTGCCAGCAGCCAAGTTGGACTAGCGGGAGAAGCAGATACGCAGTATTTT CASSQVGLAGEADTQYF
. TRBJ2-7 15 many TRBV23-1 TGCGCCAGCAGTCAACACAGGGTCTCCTCCTACGAGCAGTACTTC CASSQHRVSSYEQYF
. TRBJ1-2 14 . TRBV5-4 TGTGCCAGCAGCCCGGACACCTCTAACTATGGCTACACCTTC CASSPDTSNYGYTF
. TRBJ2-7 14 few TRBV13 TGTGCCAGCAGCTTAGCTTCGAGAATAGACGAGCAGTACTTC CASSLASRIDEQYF
. TRBJ2-1 14 . TRBV7-2 TGTGCCAGCAGCTTAGGAAACGGGGTCGGGGAGCAGTTCTTC CASSLGNGVGEQFF
. TRBJ2-1 17 few TRBV11-2 TGTGCCAGCAGCCTAAGTTGGGCGCTTAAGGGGCGGAATGAGCAGTTCTTC CASSLSWALKGRNEQFF
. TRBJ1-2 11 once TRBV30 TGTGCCTGGAGGGCGGGGGCTGGCTACACCTTC CAWRAGAGYTF
. TRBJ2-5 12 . TRBV5-1 TGCGCCAGCAGTTCTGAAGCGGAGACCCAGTACTTC CASSSEAETQYF
. TRBJ2-6 15 . TRBV6-5 TGTGCCAGCAGCAGACACCTCTCTGGGGCCAACGTCCTGACTTTC CASSRHLSGANVLTF
. TRBJ1-1 10 few TRBV29-1 TGCAGCGGCATACAGGTGGAAGCTTTCTTT CSGIQVEAFF
TRBD2 TRBJ2-5 14 few TRBV4-3 TGCGCCAGCAGCGAAACTAGCGGCCAAGAGACCCAGTACTTC CASSETSGQETQYF
. TRBJ2-3 15 . TRBV5-1 TGCGCCAGCAGCTTGGGGGGCGGCATCACAGATACGCAGTATTTT CASSLGGGITDTQYF
. TRBJ2-7 13 many TRBV7-9 TGTGCCAGCAGCAGATCGACTACCTACGAGCAGTACTTC CASSRSTTYEQYF
. TRBJ1-3 14 . TRBV28 TGTGCCAGCAGTGTTCGGGCAGGGGGAAACACCATATATTTT CASSVRAGGNTIYF
. TRBJ1-2 13 few TRBV29-1 TGCAGCGTTGAAGATCCCAGATACTATGGCTACACCTTC CSVEDPRYYGYTF